Below are 9 T cell receptor beta chains sequenced from a single sample in a study of T-cell reconstitution after alpha-beta-depleted transplantation in children. TCRbeta library construction was performed incorporating unique molecular identifiers. TCRdb called the PCR reads again in MiXCR, with one record for every CDR3 protein. The sample lists about 540,000 distinct CDR3 sequences, around 16% occurring once. Sequenced material: PBMCs from the stem cell graft donor, taken from the stem cell graft. The receptors were sampled from a human donor who donated a stem cell graft to a child with acute lymphoblastic leukemia.

This clonotype was recorded only once. The chain links TRBV12-3 or TRBV12-4 to TRBJ2-3; tentatively, D is TRBD1 (5 bases). V shed 4 bases and J shed 1 base, with 15 bases lying between them. This CDR3 contains 16 residues. The CDR3 region is CASSSQTGPGTDTQYF. CDR3 bases: TGTGCCAGCAGTTCACAAACAGGTCCCGGCACAGATACGCAGTATTTT.

This clonotype was picked up a small number of times. The V call is TRBV20-1, the J call TRBJ2-7, with 8 bases identical to TRBD2. Germline V CDR1 and CDR2: DFQATT, SNEGSKA (reference sequence). Trimming at V came to 3 bases and at J to 5 bases, leaving 9 bases not matched to a gene. The CDR3 totals 14 residues. The CDR3 DNA follows: TGCAGTGCTAGCTATAGCGGGACCTCGGACGAGCAGTACTTC. Encoded protein: CSASYSGTSDEQYF.

This clonotype was detected only a few times. This chain joins TRBV7-9 and TRBJ2-1; 9 nucleotides match TRBD2. V lost 6 bases to trimming and J lost 8 bases; unmatched junction nucleotides: 14. Per the germline V gene, CDR1 is SEHNR and CDR2 is FQNEAQ (reference sequence). The CDR3 consists of 16 residues. As DNA, the CDR3 is TGTGCCAGCAGTTTTACTTTAGCGGGAGCGGGGCATGAGCAGTTCTTC. Encoded protein: CASSFTLAGAGHEQFF. The variable domain in full, completed from reference TRBV7-9 and TRBJ2-1, reads DTGVSQNPRHKITKRGQNVTFRCDPISEHNRLYWYRQTLGQGPEFLTYFQNEAQLEKSRLLSDRFSAERPKGSFSTLEIQRTEQGDSAMYLCASSFTLAGAGHEQFFGPGTRLTVL.

This clonotype has a handful of counts. The chain joins TRBV19 to TRBJ1-2, with D tentatively TRBD1 (6 bases). Germline loops: CDR1 LNHDA, CDR2 SQIVND (reference sequence). The ends were cut back, 5 bases at V and 7 bases at J, with 17 bases in the middle. The CDR3 runs to 14 residues. CDR3 nucleotides: TGTGCCAGTAGTCCCTGGACAGTTTCCTCTGGCTACACCTTC. Its protein is CASSPWTVSSGYTF.

This clonotype occurred a few times. The chain carries TRBV2 and TRBJ2-3, with 8 bases matching TRBD2. This CDR3 has 16 residues. The trim removed 6 bases at V and 1 base at J, leaving 9 bases unmatched. CDR1 and CDR2 from the germline V gene are SNHLY and FYNNEI. This CDR3 reads CASSDISGSRTDTQYF. The DNA of the CDR3 is TGTGCCAGCAGCGATATAAGCGGGAGTCGCACAGATACGCAGTATTTT.

This clonotype was detected only once. The J gene is TRBJ2-1, the V gene TRBV3-1; 15 nucleotides align to TRBD2. CDR1 is LGHDT and CDR2 is YNNKEL in the germline V gene (reference sequence). The CDR3 contains 18 residues. The trim removed 3 bases at V and 6 bases at J, leaving 9 bases unmatched. The CDR3: CASSQRGGTSGRLNEQFF. The CDR3 DNA sequence: TGTGCCAGCAGCCAGCGGGGGGGGACTAGCGGGAGGCTCAATGAGCAGTTCTTC.

The V gene is TRBV27, the J gene TRBJ2-3, with 8 nucleotides matching TRBD2. CDR3 size: 14 residues. The junction had 3 bases not matched to a gene; V was cut back by 2 bases and J by 5 bases. CDR1 MNHEY and CDR2 SMNVEV come from the germline V gene (reference sequence). CDR3: CASSLGGGKDTQYF. The DNA of the CDR3 is TGTGCCAGCAGTTTAGGCGGGGGGAAAGATACGCAGTATTTT.

V is TRBV19 and J is TRBJ2-7; D is tentatively TRBD1 or TRBD2 (5 bases each). The CDR3 has 14 residues. CDR1 and CDR2 from the germline V gene are LNHDA and SQIVND (reference sequence). The V gene lost 5 bases and the J gene lost 1 base, with 12 bases spanning the gap. This CDR3 reads CASSEGSGSYEQYF. The DNA of the CDR3 is TGTGCCAGTAGTGAGGGGAGTGGATCCTACGAGCAGTACTTC.

V usage is TRBV18 and J usage is TRBJ2-7, with a possible D match to TRBD1 (6 bases). Germline assignment: CDR1 KGHSH and CDR2 LQKENI. V was shortened by 4 bases and J by 5 bases, with 12 bases between the two germline ends. The CDR3 is 13 amino acids. The CDR3 is CASSQDSHHEQYF. CDR3 nucleotide sequence: TGTGCCAGCTCACAGGACAGCCACCACGAGCAGTACTTC.